This T cell receptor (beta chain) was sequenced during a study of CD8+ T cells in alopecia areata. Trimming took 6 bases from V and 1 from J, leaving 18 bases between them. Germline V gene sequence: CDR1 SQVTM, CDR2 ANQGSEA. CDR3 size: 15 residues. This clone appeared a few times. After isolation, RNA underwent reverse transcription to generate cDNA as the sequencing template. Method: immunoSEQ multiplex PCR; TCRdb's copy keeps in-frame clones and lacks some. The sample comprises 180,000 or so clones, roughly 60% of which are singletons, and 1.5% to 2% rests with the top ten. The receptor comes from a human donor with alopecia areata. The specimen was CD4+ T cells sorted from blood, collected at week 0. This chain uses TRBV29-1 with TRBJ2-5, with D possibly TRBD1 on 6 matching bases. CDR3 sequence reads: CSVQSQGMGQETQYF. In DNA, the CDR3 is TGCAGCGTCCAATCACAGGGAATGGGCCAAGAGACCCAGTACTTC.